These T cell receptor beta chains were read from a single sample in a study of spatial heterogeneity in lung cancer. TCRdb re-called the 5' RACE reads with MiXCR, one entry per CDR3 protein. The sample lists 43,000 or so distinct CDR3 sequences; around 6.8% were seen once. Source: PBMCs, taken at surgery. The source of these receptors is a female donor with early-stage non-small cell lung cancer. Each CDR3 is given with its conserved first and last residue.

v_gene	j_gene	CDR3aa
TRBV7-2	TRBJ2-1	CASSFSSGDNEQFF
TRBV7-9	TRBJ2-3	CASSYSGGSGFPYF
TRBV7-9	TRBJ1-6	CASSFLPGETSPLHF
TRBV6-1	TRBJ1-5	CASSFPMGGVGGNQPQHF
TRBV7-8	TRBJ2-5	CASSFAAFQETQYF
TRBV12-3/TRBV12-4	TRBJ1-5	CASSSSGASNQPQHF
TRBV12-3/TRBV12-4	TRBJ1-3	CASSLHRGARHLGNTIYF
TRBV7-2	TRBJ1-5	CASSLGGVSNQPQHF
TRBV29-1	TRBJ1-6	CSVAQSDSYNSPLHF
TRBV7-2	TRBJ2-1	CASSLAGGQYEQFF
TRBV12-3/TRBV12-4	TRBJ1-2	CASSLRDMNYGYTF
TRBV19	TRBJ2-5	CASGPTQETQYF
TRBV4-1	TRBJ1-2	CASSQDPQGYYGYTF
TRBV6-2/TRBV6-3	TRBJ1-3	CASSPGTAGNTIYF
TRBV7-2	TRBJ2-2	CASSSTGGLASRTGELFF
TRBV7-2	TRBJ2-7	CASSPPEGQAREQYF
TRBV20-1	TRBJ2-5	CSASPGQETQYF
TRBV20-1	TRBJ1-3	CSARDGTGTGNTIYF
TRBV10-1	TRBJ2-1	CASSESRGPYNEQFF
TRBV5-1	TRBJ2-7	CASSVVGSERVQYF
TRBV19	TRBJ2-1	CATLEDFRGYEQFF
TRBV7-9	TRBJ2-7	CASSSTSRYYEQYF
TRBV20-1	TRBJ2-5	CSARDSGPQETQYF
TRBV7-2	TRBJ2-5	CASSLALGRSQETQYF
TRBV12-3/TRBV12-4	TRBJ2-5	CASSADEGQETQYF
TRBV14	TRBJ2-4	CASSQGPRLAANIQYF
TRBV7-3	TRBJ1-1	CASSLSSITGAEAFF
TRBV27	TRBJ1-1	CASSLSPKPNTEAFF
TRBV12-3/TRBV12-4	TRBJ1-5	CASSLLSNQPQHF
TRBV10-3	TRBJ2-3	CAIRDRGQTDTQYF
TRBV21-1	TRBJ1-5	CASSKGVGGHQPQHF
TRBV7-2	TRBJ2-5	CASSLKGTRKYF
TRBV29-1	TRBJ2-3	CSVDPATDTQYF
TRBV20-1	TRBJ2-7	CSARGGGGPTQTYEQYF
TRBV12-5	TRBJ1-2	CASGPDRTLNYGYTF
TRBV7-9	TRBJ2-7	CASSFIVSGAYEQYF
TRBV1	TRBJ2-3	CTSSQGRGGSRDTQYF
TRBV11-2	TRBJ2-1	CASSVSSGGAFEQFF
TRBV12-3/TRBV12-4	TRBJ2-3	CASSNSGGATDTQYF
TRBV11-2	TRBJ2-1	CASSSGIGQFF
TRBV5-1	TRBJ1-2	CASSLVQGPYTF
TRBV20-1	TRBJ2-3	CSVEQGFLTDTQYF
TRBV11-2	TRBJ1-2	CASSLGPQWGNGYTF
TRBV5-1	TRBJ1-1	CASSLVGELGAFF
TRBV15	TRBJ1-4	CASEMEGAFNEKLFF
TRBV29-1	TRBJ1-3	CSVDSGKGSGNTIYF
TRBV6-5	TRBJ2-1	CASSYSTSGGGEQFF
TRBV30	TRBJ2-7	CAWSQPQRGNSEQYF
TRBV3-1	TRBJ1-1	CASNPGQGTEAFF
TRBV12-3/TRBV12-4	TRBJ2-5	CASSYVVEETQYF
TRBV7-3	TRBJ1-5	CASSLTGATNQPQHF
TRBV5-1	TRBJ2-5	CASSGGAGASETQYF
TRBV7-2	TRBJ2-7	CASSLTLEQYF
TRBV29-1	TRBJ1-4	CSVGDRANEKLFF
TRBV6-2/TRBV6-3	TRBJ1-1	CASSPARFTEAFF
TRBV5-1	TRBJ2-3	CASSLGRDTQYF